The clone carrying this T cell receptor (beta chain) turned up a few times. The sample originates from a study of blood T cells in healthy people across ages. Trimming took off 7 bases at V and 1 base at J, with 10 bases between the two ends. The CDR3 consists of 13 residues. CDR1 is LGHDT, CDR2 YNNKEL, per germline (reference sequence). It was with a sample-barcoded 5' primer and a J-beta primer mix that a second PCR of roughly 7 to 12 cycles was run. The authors tagged each cDNA molecule using a template-switch adaptor with 12 random nucleotides. MiXCR, run by TCRdb on the 5' RACE reads, gives a single entry per CDR3 protein. The repertoire holds 1.5 million to 2 million distinct CDR3 sequences, with approximately 39% as singletons.

The chain joins TRBV3-1 to TRBJ1-1; D uncertain. Input material: blood. This TCR derives from a human donor in good health. This chain's CDR3 is CASTVTPNTEAFF. The CDR3, as DNA: TGTGCCAGCACCGTCACACCGAACACTGAAGCTTTCTTT.